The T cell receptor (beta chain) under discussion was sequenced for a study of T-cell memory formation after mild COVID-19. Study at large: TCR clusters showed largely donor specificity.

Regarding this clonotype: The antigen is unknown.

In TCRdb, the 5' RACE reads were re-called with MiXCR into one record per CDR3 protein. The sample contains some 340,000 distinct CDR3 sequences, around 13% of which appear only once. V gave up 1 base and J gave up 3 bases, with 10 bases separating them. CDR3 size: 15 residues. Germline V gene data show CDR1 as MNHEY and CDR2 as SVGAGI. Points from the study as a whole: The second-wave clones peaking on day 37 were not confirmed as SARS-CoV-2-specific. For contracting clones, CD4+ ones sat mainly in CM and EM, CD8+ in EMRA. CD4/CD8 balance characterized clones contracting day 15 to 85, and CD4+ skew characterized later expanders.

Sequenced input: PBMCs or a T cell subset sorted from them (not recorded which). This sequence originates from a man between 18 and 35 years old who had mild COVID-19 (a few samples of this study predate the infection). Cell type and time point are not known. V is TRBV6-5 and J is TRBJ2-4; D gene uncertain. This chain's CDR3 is CASSYFQSGKNIQYF. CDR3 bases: TGTGCCAGCAGTTACTTCCAATCCGGCAAAAACATTCAGTACTTC.